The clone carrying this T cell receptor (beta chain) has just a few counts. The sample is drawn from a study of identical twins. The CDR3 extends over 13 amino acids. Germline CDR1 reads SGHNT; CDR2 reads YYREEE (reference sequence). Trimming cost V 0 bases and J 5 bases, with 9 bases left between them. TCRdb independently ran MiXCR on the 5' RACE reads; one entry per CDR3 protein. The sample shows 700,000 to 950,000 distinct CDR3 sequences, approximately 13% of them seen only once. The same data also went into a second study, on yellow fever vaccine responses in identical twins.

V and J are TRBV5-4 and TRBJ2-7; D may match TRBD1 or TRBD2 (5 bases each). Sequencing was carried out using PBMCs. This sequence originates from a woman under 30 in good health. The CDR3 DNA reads TGTGCCAGCAGCTTGGTCGAGGGGAACGAGCAGTACTTC. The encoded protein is CASSLVEGNEQYF.